This TCR beta chain was sequenced during a study of PD-1 blockade in classical Hodgkin lymphoma. Study summary: Administration of nivolumab to patients was at 3 mg/kg intravenously every 2 weeks.

V shed 5 bases and J shed 1 base, with 13 bases lying between them. Germline V CDR1 and CDR2: SGHRS, YFSETQ. CDR3 length: 15 residues. A note on this clone: Its cognate antigen is unknown.

General study findings and limits: CD4+ TCR diversity climbed significantly by C4D1, unlike CD8+ TCR diversity. The study reported lower baseline TCR diversity in newly diagnosed patients than in healthy donors. No one has yet defined what causes the repertoire differences, which may be disease activity or prior therapy.

Exposure to brentuximab vedotin varied, and each patient had relapsed following autologous stem cell transplantation. Profiling relied on immunoSEQ multiplex PCR, and the TCRdb table lists in-frame clones only, not all of them. Among about 13,000 clones listed, approximately 91% were seen once. The receptor comes from a human donor with classical Hodgkin lymphoma. The sample in question was peripheral blood mononuclear cells (PBMCs), obtained at baseline. The chain joins TRBV5-1 to TRBJ1-3; perhaps TRBD1 as D (6 bases). The CDR3 DNA follows: TGCGCCAGCAGTAATCAAGGGGGGTCTGGAAACACCATATATTTT. Protein sequence: CASSNQGGSGNTIYF.